This T cell receptor beta chain was observed in a study of PD-L1 blockade in urothelial cancer. Study in general: Patients began atezolizumab, 1,200 mg intravenously every 3 weeks, in the mid-2010s. Treatment start was followed by blood analysis at 3 weeks (second dose) and again at 6 weeks.

The V gene's germline CDR1 is ENHRY and CDR2 SYGVKD. The CDR3 runs to 15 residues. Trimming removed 6 bases at V and 3 bases at J, with 18 bases between. It was locally advanced or metastatic urothelial carcinoma that patients had. The repertoire was sequenced with immunoSEQ multiplex PCR; TCRdb's copy has only in-frame clones and lacks some. The data show around 100,000 clones, roughly 84% seen once. This sequence joins TRBV10-3 and TRBJ2-7; TRBD2 is a possible D gene (7 bases). Sequenced material: PBMCs, taken around atezolizumab (anti-PD-L1) treatment. The sequence was collected from a man aged 45-65 years with urothelial cancer. This chain's CDR3 is CAIRGGGGSSYEQYF. CDR3 coding DNA: TGTGCCATCAGGGGGGGCGGCGGGAGTAGCTACGAGCAGTACTTC.